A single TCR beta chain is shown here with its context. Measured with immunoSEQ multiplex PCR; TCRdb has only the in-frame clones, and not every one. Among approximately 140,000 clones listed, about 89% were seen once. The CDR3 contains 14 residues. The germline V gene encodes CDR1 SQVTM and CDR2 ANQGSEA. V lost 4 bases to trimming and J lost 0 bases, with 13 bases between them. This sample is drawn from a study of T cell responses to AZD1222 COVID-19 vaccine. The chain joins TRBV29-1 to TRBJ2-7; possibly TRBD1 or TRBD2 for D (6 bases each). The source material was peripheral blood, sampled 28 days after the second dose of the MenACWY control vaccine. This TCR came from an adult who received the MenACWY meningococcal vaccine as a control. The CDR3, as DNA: TGCAGCGTTGGGGGGGACACCAGCTCCTACGAGCAGTACTTC. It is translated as CSVGGDTSSYEQYF.